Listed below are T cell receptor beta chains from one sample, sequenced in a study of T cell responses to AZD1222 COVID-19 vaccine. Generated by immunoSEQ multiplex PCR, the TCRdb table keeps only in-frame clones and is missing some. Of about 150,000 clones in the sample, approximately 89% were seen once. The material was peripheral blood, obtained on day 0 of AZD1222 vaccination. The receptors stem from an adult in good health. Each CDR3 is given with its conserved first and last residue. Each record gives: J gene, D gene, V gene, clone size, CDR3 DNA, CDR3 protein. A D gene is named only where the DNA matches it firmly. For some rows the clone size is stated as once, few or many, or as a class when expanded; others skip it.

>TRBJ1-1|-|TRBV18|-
TGTGCCAGCTCACCTTTTAGTTCTCGGGGTCATCGGGACCAAGCTTTCTTT
CASSPFSSRGHRDQAFF
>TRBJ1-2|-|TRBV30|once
TGTGCCTGGAGTGTAGTGGGATCGGACTATGGCTACACCTTC
CAWSVVGSDYGYTF
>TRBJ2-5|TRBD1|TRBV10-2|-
TGCGCCAGCAGAGGGACAGGGGGTATGGAGACCCAGTACTTC
CASRGTGGMETQYF
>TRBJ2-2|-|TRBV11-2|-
TGTGCCAGCAGCCAACTTGGCGGGCGGGTCGTCGGGGAGCTGTTTTTT
CASSQLGGRVVGELFF
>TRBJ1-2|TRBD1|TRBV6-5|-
TGTGCCAGCAGCAGGACAGGGAGCGCCTTGGGCTACACCTTC
CASSRTGSALGYTF
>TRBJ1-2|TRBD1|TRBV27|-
TGTGCCAGCAGTTCCGACAGGGTTGGGTATGGCTACACCTTC
CASSSDRVGYGYTF
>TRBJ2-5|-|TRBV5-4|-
TGTGCCAGCAGCTCCCCAGGGAAGCAAGAGACCCAGTACTTC
CASSSPGKQETQYF
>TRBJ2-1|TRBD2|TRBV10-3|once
TGTGCCATCGGGAGGGACTGGGGGGAGTACAATGAGCAGTTCTTC
CAIGRDWGEYNEQFF
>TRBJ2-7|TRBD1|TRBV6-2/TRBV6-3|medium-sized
TGTGCCAGCAGCTTACCCGGGACAGGGACCTACGAGCAGTACTTC
CASSLPGTGTYEQYF
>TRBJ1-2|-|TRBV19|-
TGTGCCAGTAGTATCGGGGCCCAGGTGGACTATGGCTACACCTTC
CASSIGAQVDYGYTF
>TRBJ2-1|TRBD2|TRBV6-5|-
TGTGCCAGCAGGGGACTAGCGGGAGAAAGTAATGAGCAGTTCTTC
CASRGLAGESNEQFF
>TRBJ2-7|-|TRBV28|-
TGTGCCAGCAGTTTCTTGGCGGGATCCGTAAACGAGCAGTACTTC
CASSFLAGSVNEQYF
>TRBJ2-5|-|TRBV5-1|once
TGCGCCAGCAGCCCTGGTCTTCAAGAGACCCAGTACTTC
CASSPGLQETQYF
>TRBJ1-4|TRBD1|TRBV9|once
TGTGCCAGCAGCCCCACGGTAGCAGGGGGGGAAAAACTGTTTTTT
CASSPTVAGGEKLFF
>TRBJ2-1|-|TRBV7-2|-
TGTGCCAGCACCCCACGGGCGGGACTGCGTTACAATGAGCAGTTCTTC
CASTPRAGLRYNEQFF
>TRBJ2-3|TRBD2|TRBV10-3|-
TGTGCCATCAACGGACTAGCGGCTAGCACAGATACGCAGTATTTT
CAINGLAASTDTQYF
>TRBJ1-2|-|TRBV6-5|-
TGTGCCAGCAGTACCCACGGGGACGGCTACACCTTC
CASSTHGDGYTF
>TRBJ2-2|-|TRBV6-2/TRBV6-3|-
TGTGCCAGCAGTTACTCGATGGACGGGGAGCTGTTTTTT
CASSYSMDGELFF
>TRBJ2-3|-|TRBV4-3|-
TGCGCCAGCAGCCAAGGGAGGGGGGCAGACACAGATACGCAGTATTTT
CASSQGRGADTDTQYF